This T cell receptor beta chain comes out of a study of blood T cell repertoires in COVID-19. Authors' analysis steps: Reference gene primer amplification gave nucleated cell count estimates. Clones were read by immunoSEQ multiplex PCR, and TCRdb kept only the in-frame ones, dropping some. V and J calls and clone size follow that table, whereas D and trimming were derived from the DNA. Here the sample spans 120,000 to 150,000 clones, 84% being singletons. Recruitment covered about 25 US areas and drew participants whose ages spanned roughly 18 to 89 years. In germline, CDR1 is MNHEY, CDR2 SVGAGI. Trimming took 7 bases from V and 2 from J, leaving 9 bases between them. The CDR3 runs to 14 residues.

Sequenced sample: PBMCs or T cells enriched from blood (not recorded which). The chain carries TRBV6-5 and TRBJ2-6; tentatively, D is TRBD2 (7 bases). This sequence was found in a woman aged 45 to 65 who had been exposed to COVID-19. CDR3: CASMGGPGANVLTF. The DNA of the CDR3 is TGTGCCAGCATGGGGGGGCCTGGGGCCAACGTCCTGACTTTC.